This TCR beta chain was identified during a study of T-cell memory formation after mild COVID-19. TCRdb passed the 5' RACE reads through MiXCR, listing each CDR3 protein once. In the table there are 250,000 to 350,000 distinct CDR3 sequences, about 16% of which are singletons. The length of the CDR3 is 15 residues. Per germline, CDR1 LNHNV and CDR2 YYDKDF (reference sequence). Trimming removed 1 base from V and 6 bases from J; junction bases left unmatched: 5. The J gene is TRBJ2-2, the V gene TRBV15; TRBD2 aligns across 7 bases. The clonotype was recovered from a man younger than 30 who had mild COVID-19 (a few samples of this study predate the infection). Cell type and time point are not known. Sequencing was done on a sample of PBMCs or a T cell subset sorted from them (not recorded which). CDR3 sequence: CATSRGLARAGELFF. In DNA, the CDR3 is TGTGCCACCAGCAGAGGACTAGCAAGGGCCGGGGAGCTGTTTTTT.